This T cell receptor beta chain stems from a study of blood T cell repertoires in COVID-19. As for the study in general: The United States, Italy and Spain provided the acute and convalescent COVID-19 samples. The analysed material was cDNA or gDNA that came from T cells, B-cell-depleted T cells, or PBMCs.

This CDR3 has 17 amino acids. Germline V CDR1 and CDR2: MDHEN, SYDVKM. V was clipped by 1 base and J by 3 bases; unmatched bases: 10. In the authors' workflow: The assay estimated nucleated cells by amplifying reference gene primers. Repertoires were generated with immunoSEQ multiplex PCR, while TCRdb's copy carries only in-frame clones and drops some. The V and J calls and the clone size are those of that table, but D and trimming were determined from the DNA. The data show approximately 160,000 clones, 80% to 90% seen once. The sequence came from a human donor in a cohort sampled during active COVID-19. Material: peripheral blood. This chain joins TRBV28 and TRBJ2-7; 9 bases line up with TRBD1. CDR3 region: CASSLSLDGTGYYEQYF. In nucleotides, the CDR3 is TGTGCCAGCAGTTTATCACTGGACGGGACAGGGTACTACGAGCAGTACTTC. Supplemented by reference TRBV28 and TRBJ2-7, the full variable domain reads DVKVTQSSRYLVKRTGEKVFLECVQDMDHENMFWYRQDPGLGLRLIYFSYDVKMKEKGDIPEGYSVSREKKERFSLILESASTNQTSMYLCASSLSLDGTGYYEQYFGPGTRLTVT.